This TCR beta chain derives from a study of blood T cell repertoires in COVID-19. The table came from immunoSEQ multiplex PCR; TCRdb's copy has only in-frame clones and leaves some out. The data hold fewer than 300,000 clones, with approximately 85% observed a single time. Cohorts were assigned according to the clinical history that participants reported. Germline loops: CDR1 SGDLS, CDR2 YYNGEE. The CDR3 covers 15 residues. J was trimmed by 4 bases and V by 0 bases; bases with no gene match: 4. This TCR derives from a woman aged 25 to 45 who had recovered from COVID-19. The V gene is TRBV9, the J gene TRBJ1-3, with 7 nucleotides matching TRBD1. The specimen sequenced was PBMCs or T cells enriched from blood (not recorded which). CDR3 sequence: CASSVEGAEGNTIYF. Written as DNA, the CDR3 is TGTGCCAGCAGCGTAGAGGGGGCTGAGGGAAACACCATATATTTT.